These 24 T cell receptor beta chains were all obtained from the same sample, sequenced in a study of cytomegalovirus exposure and HLA in healthy donors. Researchers ran the PCR with 60 Vbeta and 13 Jbeta primers. Profiling relied on immunoSEQ multiplex PCR, and the TCRdb table lists in-frame clones only, not all of them. The sample records under 150,000 clones, around 83% being singletons. The sequenced sample consisted of PBMCs. The receptor source for this set is a male donor in good health and CMV-seropositive.

The rearrangement links TRBV7-2 to TRBJ1-1; no definite D call. The CDR3 is made up of 15 amino acids. Trimming took 2 bases from V and 4 from J, leaving 14 bases between them. The germline CDR1 and CDR2 sequences are SGHTA and FQGNSA. The CDR3 here is CASSLIFLEGTEAFF. The CDR3 DNA follows: TGTGCCAGCAGCTTAATATTCTTGGAGGGCACTGAAGCTTTCTTT.

This clone was recorded once. The rearrangement joins TRBV7-2 to TRBJ1-2; 9 nucleotides line up with TRBD1. Looked up from germline, CDR1 is SGHTA and CDR2 is FQGNSA. This CDR3 has 12 amino acids. J was trimmed by 8 bases and V by 4 bases; bases with no gene match: 2. In DNA, the CDR3 is TGTGCCAGCAGCTCTACAGGGGGCGGCTACACCTTC. Protein sequence: CASSSTGGGYTF.

The V gene is TRBV6-5, the J gene TRBJ2-5, with D perhaps TRBD2 (5 bases). The J call is doubtful: the DNA matches TRBJ2-7 better. The germline gives CDR1 MNHEY, CDR2 SVGAGI. The CDR3 runs to 14 residues. The CDR3 loop reads CASSYPGKAYEQYF. In DNA, the CDR3 is TGTGCCAGCAGTTACCCCGGGAAGGCGTACGAGCAGTACTTC.

The chain has TRBV6-5 and TRBJ1-5, with 8 nucleotides matching TRBD1. Germline-derived CDR1 and CDR2 are MNHEY and SVGAGI. The J segment lost 4 bases and the V segment lost 6 bases, leaving 5 bases of the junction unmatched. The CDR3 covers 14 residues. This CDR3 is CASSRTGGNQPQHF. Written as DNA, the CDR3 is TGTGCCAGCAGCCGCACAGGGGGTAATCAGCCCCAGCATTTT.

The CDR3 DNA reads TGCGCCAGCAGGGCGGAAGACAGGATCGACGAGCAGTACTTC. It specifies CASRAEDRIDEQYF. The chain recombines TRBV5-1 with TRBJ2-7; D may be TRBD1 (6 bases). This CDR3 contains 14 residues. In germline, CDR1 is SGHRS, CDR2 YFSETQ. Trimming left V 5 bases short and J 5 bases short, with 17 bases between.

The chain is built from TRBV6-5 and TRBJ2-3; 7 bases line up with TRBD1. With V trimmed by 5 bases and J by 4 bases, 6 bases remained unmatched. The germline CDR1 and CDR2 sequences are MNHEY and SVGAGI. The CDR3 length is 14 residues. CDR3 region: CASSTGVGADTQYF. The CDR3, as DNA: TGTGCCAGCAGTACAGGGGTCGGAGCAGATACGCAGTATTTT.

This clone has only one observation. The rearrangement uses TRBV21-1 and TRBJ1-5; TRBD1 is the table's D call and was not checked against the DNA. TRBV21-1 is shown as a pseudogene. There are 15 residues in the CDR3. The CDR3 spells CASTYHPQNNQPQHF. In nucleotides, the CDR3 is TGTGCCAGCACCTACCACCCACAGAACAATCAGCCCCAGCATTTT.

The V gene is TRBV7-2, the J gene TRBJ2-7; the D gene is possibly TRBD2 (5 bases). Germline V CDR1 and CDR2: SGHTA, FQGNSA. The CDR3 sequence is 13 residues long. The V and J ends lost 4 bases and 3 bases respectively, with 10 bases between them. CDR3 in amino acids: CASSSVRGYEQYF. The DNA of the CDR3 is TGTGCCAGCAGCTCGGTCCGGGGCTACGAGCAGTACTTC.

V and J are TRBV7-3 and TRBJ2-2; tentatively, D is TRBD2 (5 bases). CDR3 length: 14 amino acids. Germline assignment: CDR1 SGHTA and CDR2 FQGTGA. V lost 3 bases and J 6 bases, leaving 11 bases between the germline ends. The CDR3: CASSLGSHSGELFF. The CDR3 DNA sequence: TGTGCCAGCAGCTTGGGGAGTCACTCCGGGGAGCTGTTTTTT.

The gene calls are TRBV6-5 and TRBJ1-6; no definite D call. Trimming left V 0 bases short and J 0 bases short, with 6 bases between. Germline values: CDR1 MNHEY, CDR2 SVGAGI. The length of the CDR3 is 16 residues. Here the CDR3 reads CASSYSPDSYNSPLHF. CDR3 in DNA: TGTGCCAGCAGTTACTCACCAGACTCCTATAATTCACCCCTCCACTTT.

V and J are TRBV9 and TRBJ2-3; 8 bases are a match to TRBD1. The CDR3 is 16 residues long. Germline lookup yields CDR1 SGDLS and CDR2 YYNGEE. The J segment lost 6 bases and the V segment lost 3 bases, leaving 12 bases of the junction unmatched. The CDR3 loop is CASSGRTGSASDTQYF. For the CDR3, the DNA is TGTGCCAGCAGCGGACGGACAGGGAGTGCCTCGGATACGCAGTATTTT.

The V gene is TRBV5-1, the J gene TRBJ2-7; D is unresolved. The V and J ends lost 2 bases and 2 bases respectively, with 20 bases between them. The V gene's germline CDR1 is SGHRS and CDR2 YFSETQ. The CDR3 totals 17 residues. CDR3 sequence: CASSFVARGDAAYEQYF. In nucleotides, the CDR3 is TGCGCCAGCAGCTTCGTAGCTCGTGGAGACGCCGCCTACGAGCAGTACTTC. Full variable domain (rest looked up from reference TRBV5-1 and TRBJ2-7): KAGVTQTPRYLIKTRGQQVTLSCSPISGHRSVSWYQQTPGQGLQFLFEYFSETQRNKGNFPGRFSGRQFSNSRSEMNVSTLELGDSALYLCASSFVARGDAAYEQYFGPGTRLTVT.

The chain couples TRBV6-1 to TRBJ1-1; D is undetermined. V was shortened by 5 bases and J by 1 base, with 14 bases between the two germline ends. The CDR3 is 15 residues long. The V gene's germline CDR1 is MNHNS and CDR2 SASEGT. The CDR3 loop is CASSPPGRANTEAFF. In DNA, the CDR3 is TGTGCCAGCAGTCCTCCGGGGAGAGCGAACACTGAAGCTTTCTTT.

The V and J genes are TRBV5-6 and TRBJ1-6; 9 nucleotides line up with TRBD1. Germline V CDR1 and CDR2: SGHDT, YYEEEE. After removal of 2 bases from V and 7 bases from J, the junction contained 4 bases not matched to a gene. CDR3 length equals 15 residues. CDR3 in amino acids: CASSLGQGINSPLHF. The CDR3, as DNA: TGTGCCAGCAGCTTAGGACAGGGGATCAATTCACCCCTCCACTTT. Variable domain in full (rest from reference TRBV5-6 and TRBJ1-6): DAGVTQSPTHLIKTRGQQVTLRCSPKSGHDTVSWYQQALGQGPQFIFQYYEEEERQRGNFPDRFSGHQFPNYSSELNVNALLLGDSALYLCASSLGQGINSPLHFGNGTRLTVT.

The rearrangement links TRBV4-3 to TRBJ1-3, with TRBD1 as a possible D gene (5 bases). This CDR3 has 16 residues. Per the germline V gene, CDR1 is LGHNA and CDR2 is YSLEER. Trimming removed 3 bases at V and 4 bases at J, with 16 bases between. The CDR3 region has the DNA TGCGCCAGCAGCCAGGACTACGCAGGGACGGGAAACACCATATATTTT. Translation: CASSQDYAGTGNTIYF.

The chain couples TRBV2 to TRBJ1-2; D gene unclear. CDR3 length: 12 residues. Germline values: CDR1 SNHLY, CDR2 FYNNEI. The germline V and J ends were trimmed by 8 bases and 7 bases, with 14 bases remaining between them. The CDR3 spells CASAEASTGYTF. The CDR3 nucleotides are TGTGCCAGCGCGGAGGCCTCCACTGGCTACACCTTC.

This clone was picked up one time. The chain is built from TRBV10-3 and TRBJ2-2; weak D call: TRBD2 (5 bases). Germline CDR1 ENHRY, CDR2 SYGVKD. CDR3 length: 16 amino acids. V lost 5 bases to trimming and J lost 6 bases, with 19 bases between them. CDR3: CAISPGMSRFPGELFF. DNA for the CDR3: TGTGCCATCAGTCCCGGGATGTCCCGGTTCCCCGGGGAGCTGTTTTTT.

V gene TRBV5-4 combines with J gene TRBJ2-5, with D tentatively TRBD1 (5 bases). V was shortened by 0 bases and J by 5 bases, with 8 bases between the two germline ends. Per the germline V gene, CDR1 is SGHNT and CDR2 is YYREEE (reference sequence). The CDR3 totals 13 residues. This CDR3 reads CASSLGQKETQYF. The CDR3, as DNA: TGTGCCAGCAGCTTGGGACAGAAGGAGACCCAGTACTTC.

The chain links TRBV6-5 to TRBJ2-1, with D perhaps matching TRBD1 (5 bases). The CDR3 runs to 16 residues. Trimming removed 2 bases from V and 0 bases from J, with 11 bases in between. Looked up from germline, CDR1 is MNHEY and CDR2 is SVGAGI. CDR3 nucleotide sequence: TGTGCCAGCAGTTACCTCCCGCAGGGCTCCTACAATGAGCAGTTCTTC. Amino acids: CASSYLPQGSYNEQFF.

The chain combines TRBV27 with TRBJ1-1; 7 nucleotides agree with TRBD1. CDR1 is MNHEY, CDR2 SMNVEV, per germline (reference sequence). The trim removed 10 bases at V and 6 bases at J, leaving 14 bases unmatched. The CDR3 spans 14 residues. The CDR3 DNA sequence: TGTGCCACCAGCGGGGGACAGTTTCGGGCTGAAGCTTTCTTT. Its translation: CATSGGQFRAEAFF.

The CDR3 sequence is CSVEDQTSGRFIDTQYF. The CDR3 coding sequence is TGCAGCGTTGAAGATCAGACTAGCGGGAGGTTCATAGATACGCAGTATTTT. V and J are TRBV29-1 and TRBJ2-3; TRBD2 matches at 13 bases. The CDR3 has 17 residues. The germline V gene has CDR1 SQVTM and CDR2 ANQGSEA. V lost 0 bases and J lost 5; bases outside the gene matches: 8.

The V call is TRBV4-2, the J call TRBJ2-2; TRBD2 is a possible D gene (7 bases). V lost 0 bases, J lost 1 base, and 12 bases lay in between. Germline assignment: CDR1 LGHNA and CDR2 YNFKEQ. The length of the CDR3 is 17 residues. As DNA, the CDR3 is TGTGCCAGCAGCCAAGAACGAGGGGGGGGGAACACCGGGGAGCTGTTTTTT. This gives the protein CASSQERGGGNTGELFF.

This chain uses TRBV9 with TRBJ1-4; D remains ambiguous. In germline, CDR1 is SGDLS, CDR2 YYNGEE. Trimming left V 5 bases short and J 8 bases short, with 16 bases between. The CDR3 is 14 residues long. For the CDR3, the DNA is TGTGCCAGCAGGCCTACCTATGGGGAGGAAAAACTGTTTTTT. Its translation is CASRPTYGEEKLFF.

The rearrangement joins TRBV6-5 to TRBJ2-5; 7 positions agree with TRBD2. V trimming: 5 bases; J trimming: 4 bases; junction bases outside the gene matches: 7. The CDR3 consists of 14 residues. Per the germline V gene, CDR1 is MNHEY and CDR2 is SVGAGI. CDR3 DNA sequence: TGTGCCAGCAGTGAAGAGGGGAGGGGAGAGACCCAGTACTTC. Its translation is CASSEEGRGETQYF.